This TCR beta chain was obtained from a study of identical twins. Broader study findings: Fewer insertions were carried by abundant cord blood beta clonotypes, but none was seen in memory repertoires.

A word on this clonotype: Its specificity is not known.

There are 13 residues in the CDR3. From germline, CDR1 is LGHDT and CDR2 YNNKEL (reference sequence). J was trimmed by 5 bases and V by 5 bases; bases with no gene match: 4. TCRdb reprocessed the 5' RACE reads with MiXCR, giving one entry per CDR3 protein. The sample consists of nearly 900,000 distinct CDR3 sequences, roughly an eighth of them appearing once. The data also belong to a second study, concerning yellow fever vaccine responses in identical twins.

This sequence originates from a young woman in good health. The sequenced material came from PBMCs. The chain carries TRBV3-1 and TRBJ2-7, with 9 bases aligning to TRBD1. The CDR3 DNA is TGTGCCAGCAGCTGGGACAGGGCACACGAGCAGTACTTC. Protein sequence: CASSWDRAHEQYF.